These T cell receptor beta chains were read from a single sample in a study of blood T cells in healthy people across ages. TCRdb re-called the 5' RACE reads through MiXCR, storing one row per CDR3 protein. The sample yields around 800,000 distinct CDR3 sequences, roughly 46% seen once. Sequenced material: blood. The receptors were gathered from an elderly man in good health. CDR3s include the opening cysteine and the closing phenylalanine or tryptophan. D genes are given only for firm matches. Expanded clones get a size class; other rows say once, few or many, or leave the size out.

TGCGCCAGCAGCTTTGAGGGAGGGTACAATGAGCAGTTCTTC,CASSFEGGYNEQFF,TRBV5-1,TRBD2,NA,TRBJ2-1
TGTGCCAGCAGCTACACCGACGGGACCCAGTACTTC,CASSYTDGTQYF,TRBV7-2,NA,NA,TRBJ2-5
TGTGCCAGCAGTTACGGTCTCCCGGGGAGGGTTGAGCAGTACTTC,CASSYGLPGRVEQYF,TRBV6-5,TRBD2,few,TRBJ2-7
TGTGCCAGCAGCGGACTAGCGTACATATACAATGAGCAGTTCTTC,CASSGLAYIYNEQFF,TRBV7-2,TRBD2,few,TRBJ2-1
TGTGCCAGCAGCCAAGAGATCCAGCGGGATGGAGAGACCCAGTACTTC,CASSQEIQRDGETQYF,TRBV4-2,TRBD2,few,TRBJ2-5
TGTGCCAGCCGGGACAGGGGCAGGAATGAGCAGTTCTTC,CASRDRGRNEQFF,TRBV25-1,TRBD1,NA,TRBJ2-1
TGTGCCAGCAGCAAAATCCCTAATACTAGCGGGTGTGAGCAGTTCTTC,CASSKIPNTSGCEQFF,TRBV21-1,NA,few,TRBJ2-1
TGTGCCAGCAGCTTCGAGGGGGTGGGAGAGACCCAGTACTTC,CASSFEGVGETQYF,TRBV11-1,NA,few,TRBJ2-5
TGCAGCGTTGATGGTACCACGGGCGCGGAGACCCAGTACTTC,CSVDGTTGAETQYF,TRBV29-1,NA,few,TRBJ2-5
TGTGCCAGCAGCTTACAACACGGGAGGTACACAGATACGCAGTATTTT,CASSLQHGRYTDTQYF,TRBV7-2,TRBD2,few,TRBJ2-3
TGTGCCAGCAGTGTAGGAGGGTCCAAAAACATTCAGTACTTC,CASSVGGSKNIQYF,TRBV2,NA,NA,TRBJ2-4
TGTGCCAGCAGCGACACCCGGACGGGGCATGAGCAGTTCTTC,CASSDTRTGHEQFF,TRBV7-2,NA,NA,TRBJ2-1
TGTGCCAGCAGCGTAGCCGGGTCTGGGGGGGACGATGAGCAGTTCTTC,CASSVAGSGGDDEQFF,TRBV9,TRBD2,once,TRBJ2-1
TGTGCCAGCAGCCAAGATCGCGGGACTAGCGGACCCTGGGAGACCCAGTACTTC,CASSQDRGTSGPWETQYF,TRBV3-1,TRBD2,NA,TRBJ2-5
TGCGCCAGACCGTACAGGACTTCCTACGAGCAGTACTTC,CARPYRTSYEQYF,TRBV5-1,NA,NA,TRBJ2-7
TGCAGCGTTGAACCGCAGGGTCGCCACGAGCAGTACTTC,CSVEPQGRHEQYF,TRBV29-1,NA,many,TRBJ2-7
TGCAGTGCCCCGAGACAGGGAGTCTACGAGCAGTACTTC,CSAPRQGVYEQYF,TRBV20-1,TRBD1,few,TRBJ2-7
TGTGCCAGCAGTCCCGGACAGGGGAACACTGAAGCTTTCTTT,CASSPGQGNTEAFF,TRBV12-3/TRBV12-4,TRBD1,many,TRBJ1-1
TGTGCCAGCAGTTCATACGCCGGGACAGGCTCCAACGAGCAGTACTTC,CASSSYAGTGSNEQYF,TRBV12-3/TRBV12-4,TRBD1,few,TRBJ2-7
TGCGCCAGCAGTGAGGTCCCCAGCGGGGTATACAATGAGCAGTTCTTC,CASSEVPSGVYNEQFF,TRBV10-2,TRBD2,few,TRBJ2-1
TGCAGTGCTAGAGAGAGGTATGAGCAGTTCTTC,CSARERYEQFF,TRBV20-1,NA,few,TRBJ2-1
TGTGCCAGCAGCTTTCTAGGACCCTACAATGAGCAGTTCTTC,CASSFLGPYNEQFF,TRBV7-2,NA,NA,TRBJ2-1
TGTGCCAGCAGCCACAACCTTTTTACAGGGGTTCACCATGAGCAGTTCTTC,CASSHNLFTGVHHEQFF,TRBV7-8,TRBD1,many,TRBJ2-1